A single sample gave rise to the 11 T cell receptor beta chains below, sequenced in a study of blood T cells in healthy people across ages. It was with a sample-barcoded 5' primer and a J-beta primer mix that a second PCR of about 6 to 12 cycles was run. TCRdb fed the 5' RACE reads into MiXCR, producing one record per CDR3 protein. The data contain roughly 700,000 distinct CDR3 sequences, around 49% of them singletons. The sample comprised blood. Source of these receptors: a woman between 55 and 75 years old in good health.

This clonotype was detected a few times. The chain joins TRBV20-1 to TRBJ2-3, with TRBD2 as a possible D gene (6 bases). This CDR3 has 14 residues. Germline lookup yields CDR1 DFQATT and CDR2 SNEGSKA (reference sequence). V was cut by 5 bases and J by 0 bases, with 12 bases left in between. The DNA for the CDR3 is TGCAGTGCTCTTAGCGGACCCAGCACAGATACGCAGTATTTT. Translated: CSALSGPSTDTQYF.

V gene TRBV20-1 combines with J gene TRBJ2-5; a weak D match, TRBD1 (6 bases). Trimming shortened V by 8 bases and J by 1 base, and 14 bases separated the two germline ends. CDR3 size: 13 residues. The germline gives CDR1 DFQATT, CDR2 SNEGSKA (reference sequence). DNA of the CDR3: TGCAGTCCCAAAGGGGACACCCAAGAGACCCAGTACTTC. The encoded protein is CSPKGDTQETQYF.

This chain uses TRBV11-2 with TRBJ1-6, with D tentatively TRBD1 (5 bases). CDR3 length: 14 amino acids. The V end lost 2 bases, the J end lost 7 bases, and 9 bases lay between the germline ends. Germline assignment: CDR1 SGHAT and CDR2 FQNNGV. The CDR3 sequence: CASSLIPGNSPLHF. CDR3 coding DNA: TGTGCCAGCAGCTTAATCCCAGGGAATTCACCCCTCCACTTT.

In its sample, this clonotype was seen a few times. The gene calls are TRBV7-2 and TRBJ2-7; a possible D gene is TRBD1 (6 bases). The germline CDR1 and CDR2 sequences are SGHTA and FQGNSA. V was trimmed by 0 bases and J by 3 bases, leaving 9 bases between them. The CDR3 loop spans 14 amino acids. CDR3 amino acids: CASSLAQGFYEQYF. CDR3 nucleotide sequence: TGTGCCAGCAGCTTAGCTCAGGGGTTCTACGAGCAGTACTTC.

DNA of the CDR3: TGTGCCACCAGCAGCGAGGGACAGTCCACAGATACGCAGTATTTT. Its translation: CATSSEGQSTDTQYF. This rearrangement joins TRBV15 to TRBJ2-3, with TRBD1 matching over 7 bases. The length of the CDR3 is 15 residues. The V segment lost 3 bases and the J segment 2 bases; nucleotides outside the gene matches: 5. The V gene's germline CDR1 is LNHNV and CDR2 YYDKDF (reference sequence).

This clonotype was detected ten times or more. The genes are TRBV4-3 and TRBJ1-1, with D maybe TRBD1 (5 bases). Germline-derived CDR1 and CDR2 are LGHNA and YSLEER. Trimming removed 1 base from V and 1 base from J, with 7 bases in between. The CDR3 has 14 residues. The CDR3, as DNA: TGCGCCAGCAGCCAAGCCGACAGGAACACTGAAGCTTTCTTT. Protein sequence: CASSQADRNTEAFF.

The CDR3 loop reads CASSRATSGRVNEQFF. The DNA of the CDR3 is TGTGCCAGCAGCCGGGCGACTAGCGGGAGAGTTAATGAGCAGTTCTTC. The rearrangement uses TRBV7-2 and TRBJ2-1; 12 nucleotides align to TRBD2. The CDR3 consists of 16 residues. With V trimmed by 5 bases and J by 7 bases, 9 bases remained unmatched. Germline V lookup: CDR1 SGHTA, CDR2 FQGNSA.

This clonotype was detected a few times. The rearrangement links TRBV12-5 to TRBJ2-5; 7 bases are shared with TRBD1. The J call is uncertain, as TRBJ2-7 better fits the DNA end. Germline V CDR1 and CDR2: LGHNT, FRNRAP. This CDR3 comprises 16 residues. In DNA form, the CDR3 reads TGTGCTAGTGGTTTGGTACTCGGGACAGCTCCCTACGAGCAGTACTTC. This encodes CASGLVLGTAPYEQYF.

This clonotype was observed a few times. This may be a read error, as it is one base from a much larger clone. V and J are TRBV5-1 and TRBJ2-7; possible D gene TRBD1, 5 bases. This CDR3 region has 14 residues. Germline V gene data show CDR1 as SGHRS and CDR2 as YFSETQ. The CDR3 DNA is TGCGCCAGCGGCTTGGGGCTCAACTTTTACGAGCAGTACTTC. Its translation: CASGLGLNFYEQYF.

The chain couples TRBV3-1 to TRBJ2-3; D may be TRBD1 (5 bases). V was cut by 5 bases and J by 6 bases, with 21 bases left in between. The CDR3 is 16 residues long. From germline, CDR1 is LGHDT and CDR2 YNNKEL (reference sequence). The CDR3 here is CASSWGLRTARDTQYF. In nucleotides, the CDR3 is TGTGCCAGCAGCTGGGGCCTCAGGACCGCACGGGATACGCAGTATTTT.

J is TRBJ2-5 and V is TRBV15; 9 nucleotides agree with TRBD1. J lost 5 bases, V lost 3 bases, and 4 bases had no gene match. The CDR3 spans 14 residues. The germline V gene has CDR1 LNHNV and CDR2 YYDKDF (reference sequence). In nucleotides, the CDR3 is TGTGCCACCAGCAGGACAGGGGGTGGCGAGACCCAGTACTTC. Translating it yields CATSRTGGGETQYF.